This T cell receptor beta chain comes out of a study of T cell changes during pregnancy in multiple sclerosis. Only in-frame clones appear in the TCRdb table, and some are missing; sequencing was by immunoSEQ multiplex PCR. The sample includes under 50,000 clones, 92% of them seen just once. V dropped 5 bases and J dropped 2; count of bases not matched to a gene: 11. Germline V gene lookup returns CDR1 SGHVT and CDR2 SQSDAQ. The CDR3 covers 16 residues. The source is a female donor with multiple sclerosis, enrolled in a pregnancy study. Specimen: CD4+ T cells from peripheral blood mononuclear cells, collected in the third trimester of pregnancy. The chain employs TRBV7-4 and TRBJ2-7; 8 nucleotides match TRBD1. CDR3 sequence reads: CASSPNNRGNTYEQYF. CDR3 in DNA: TGTGCCAGCAGCCCAAATAACAGGGGGAACACCTACGAGCAGTACTTC.